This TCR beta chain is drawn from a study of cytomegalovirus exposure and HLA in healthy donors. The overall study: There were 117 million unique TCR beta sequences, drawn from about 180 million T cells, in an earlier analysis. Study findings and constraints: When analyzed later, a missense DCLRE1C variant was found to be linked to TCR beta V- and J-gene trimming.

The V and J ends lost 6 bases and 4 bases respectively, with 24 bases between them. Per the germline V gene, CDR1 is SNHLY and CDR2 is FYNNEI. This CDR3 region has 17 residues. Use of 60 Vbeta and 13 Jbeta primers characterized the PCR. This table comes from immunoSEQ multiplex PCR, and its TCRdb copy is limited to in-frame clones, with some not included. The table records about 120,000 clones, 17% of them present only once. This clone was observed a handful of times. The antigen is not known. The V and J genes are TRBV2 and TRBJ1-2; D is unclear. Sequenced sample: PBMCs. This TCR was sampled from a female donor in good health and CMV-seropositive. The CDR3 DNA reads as TGTGCCAGCAGCCCCCATAAGGGAGGGTATCCGGTCTATGGCTACACCTTC. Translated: CASSPHKGGYPVYGYTF.